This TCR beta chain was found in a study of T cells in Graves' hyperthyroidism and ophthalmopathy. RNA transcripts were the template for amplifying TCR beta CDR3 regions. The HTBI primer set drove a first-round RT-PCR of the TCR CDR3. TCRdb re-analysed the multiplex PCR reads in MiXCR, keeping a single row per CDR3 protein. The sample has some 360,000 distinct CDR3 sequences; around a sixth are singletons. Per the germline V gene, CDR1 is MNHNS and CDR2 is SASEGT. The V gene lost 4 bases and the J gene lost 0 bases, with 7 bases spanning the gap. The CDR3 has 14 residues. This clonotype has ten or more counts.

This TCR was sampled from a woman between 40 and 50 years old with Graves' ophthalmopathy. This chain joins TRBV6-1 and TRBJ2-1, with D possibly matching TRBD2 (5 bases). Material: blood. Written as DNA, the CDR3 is TGTGCCAGCAGTGGGAGGACCTCCTACAATGAGCAGTTCTTC. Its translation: CASSGRTSYNEQFF.